These 4 T cell receptor beta chains came from one sample sequenced in a study of T cell repertoires in cytomegalovirus infection. TCRdb re-analysed the reads in MiXCR, keeping a single row per CDR3 protein. The sample shows 450,000 to 600,000 distinct CDR3 sequences, around 11% of them seen only once. The sample comprised PBMCs. The receptors originated from a human donor in good health (CMV status not recorded). Some clones in this sample may be carry-over from other donors' samples.

J is TRBJ2-7 and V is TRBV9, with 7 nucleotides matching TRBD1. Germline V gene lookup returns CDR1 SGDLS and CDR2 YYNGEE. The CDR3 contains 15 residues. Trimming removed 0 bases from V and 2 bases from J; junction bases left unmatched: 5. The CDR3 coding sequence is TGTGCCAGCAGCGTAGCTGAGGGACAGACCTACGAGCAGTACTTC. Amino acid sequence: CASSVAEGQTYEQYF.

This clonotype was counted at least ten times. The V gene is TRBV20-1, the J gene TRBJ2-2; tentative D call: TRBD2 (6 bases). The V and J ends lost 5 bases and 7 bases respectively, with 29 bases between them. The CDR3 loop spans 18 amino acids. CDR1 and CDR2 (germline): DFQATT, SNEGSKA (reference sequence). The CDR3, as DNA: TGCAGTGCTCCTCCATTGGGCGGGGAACCAAGGTACAACGGGGAGCTGTTTTTT. Translation: CSAPPLGGEPRYNGELFF.

The V call is TRBV29-1, the J call TRBJ2-1; D gene ambiguous. V lost 2 bases and J 5 bases, leaving 7 bases between the germline ends. This CDR3 spans 12 amino acids. Germline V gene data show CDR1 as SQVTM and CDR2 as ANQGSEA. The DNA for the CDR3 is TGCAGCGTTGAACATACTGACAATGAGCAGTTCTTC. Translating it yields CSVEHTDNEQFF.

The table lists this clonotype with many counts. The J gene is TRBJ2-5, the V gene TRBV28; perhaps TRBD2 as D (7 bases). The CDR3 is made up of 15 amino acids. Germline-derived CDR1 and CDR2 are MDHEN and SYDVKM. V gave up 7 bases and J gave up 2 bases, with 17 bases separating them. CDR3 residues: CASNQRGRGQETQYF. As DNA, the CDR3 is TGTGCCAGCAACCAGAGGGGGAGGGGGCAAGAGACCCAGTACTTC.